What follows are 10 T cell receptor beta chains derived from one specimen sequenced in a study of spatial heterogeneity in lung cancer. For these TCRs, the target antigens are not known. Via MiXCR, TCRdb re-called the 5' RACE reads, giving one row per CDR3 protein. The sample lists about 24,000 distinct CDR3 sequences, under 10% occurring once. Time point indicated: sample taken at primary tumor resection. Findings and limits, study-wide: Counts that tracked tumor mutation counts were those of expanded intratumoral alpha and beta TCRs.

Here the sequenced sample was lung tumor tissue, taken at surgery. These TCRs come from a male donor with early-stage non-small cell lung cancer.

The chain combines TRBV18 with TRBJ1-2; no clear D. This CDR3 comprises 14 residues. The V gene's germline CDR1 is KGHSH and CDR2 LQKENI. The V end was cut by 2 bases, the J end by 4 bases, with 11 bases between. The CDR3 sequence is CASSPVPEGYGYTF. For the CDR3, the DNA is TGTGCCAGCTCACCAGTGCCGGAGGGCTATGGCTACACCTTC.

V gene TRBV7-9 combines with J gene TRBJ2-5; D is undetermined. Germline V gives CDR1 SEHNR, CDR2 FQNEAQ (reference sequence). Trimming removed 5 bases at V and 3 bases at J, with 13 bases between. CDR3 length: 14 amino acids. The CDR3 DNA follows: TGTGCCAGCAGCCCAGGTTTGATGGAAGAGACCCAGTACTTC. Translating gives CASSPGLMEETQYF.

For the CDR3, the DNA is TGTGCCAGCAGCTCGAACAGGGGGAAAGAGACCCAGTACTTC. It is translated as CASSSNRGKETQYF. The chain employs TRBV7-2 and TRBJ2-5; 8 bases line up with TRBD1. The trim removed 4 bases at V and 3 bases at J, leaving 4 bases unmatched. This CDR3 spans 14 amino acids. Germline CDR1 reads SGHTA; CDR2 reads FQGNSA.

This clonotype appeared many times. J is TRBJ1-1 and V is TRBV5-1, with D possibly matching TRBD1 (6 bases). The germline CDR1 and CDR2 sequences are SGHRS and YFSETQ. The ends were cut back, 2 bases at V and 2 bases at J, with 13 bases in the middle. The CDR3 runs 15 residues. The CDR3 sequence: CASSFRDGGNTEAFF. The CDR3 DNA reads TGCGCCAGCAGCTTCCGGGACGGGGGCAACACTGAAGCTTTCTTT.

In its sample, this clonotype was seen many times. This sequence joins TRBV6-2 or TRBV6-3 and TRBJ2-1, with D maybe TRBD1 (5 bases). The ends were cut back, 5 bases at V and 6 bases at J, with 11 bases in the middle. CDR3 length: 13 amino acids. Germline CDR1 MNHEY, CDR2 SVGEGT. In DNA form, the CDR3 reads TGTGCCAGCAGTGTTCAGGGCGGCAATGAGCAGTTCTTC. Its protein product is CASSVQGGNEQFF.

This clonotype was found many times. V is TRBV28 and J is TRBJ2-1; 8 positions match TRBD2. This CDR3 has 15 amino acids. J lost 8 bases, V lost 7 bases, and 13 bases had no gene match. The germline gives CDR1 MDHEN, CDR2 SYDVKM. The CDR3 nucleotides read TGTGCCAGCACCTCCCTAGCGGGTCTAGGGGATGAGCAGTTCTTC. Its translation is CASTSLAGLGDEQFF.

This clonotype was seen repeatedly, ten times or more. J is TRBJ2-7 and V is TRBV6-6; perhaps TRBD2 as D (5 bases). The V end lost 0 bases, the J end lost 6 bases, and 12 bases lay between the germline ends. This CDR3 spans 14 amino acids. In germline, CDR1 is MNHNY, CDR2 SVGAGI (reference sequence). CDR3 DNA: TGTGCCAGCAGTTACTCCTCGGGGTCGATCGAGCAGTACTTC. This encodes CASSYSSGSIEQYF.

This clonotype came up a few times. J is TRBJ2-2 and V is TRBV18; D not certain. V lost 1 base and J lost 7, with 10 bases in between. This CDR3 is 14 amino acids long. Germline V gene data show CDR1 as KGHSH and CDR2 as LQKENI. The CDR3 DNA sequence: TGTGCCAGCTCACCACTACTCGATGGCGGGGAGCTGTTTTTT. Its protein product is CASSPLLDGGELFF. Complete variable domain (other parts from reference TRBV18 and TRBJ2-2): NAGVMQNPRHLVRRRGQEARLRCSPMKGHSHVYWYRQLPEEGLKFMVYLQKENIIDESGMPKERFSAEFPKEGPSILRIQQVVRGDSAAYFCASSPLLDGGELFFGEGSRLTVL.

The V gene is TRBV2, the J gene TRBJ2-5; tentatively, D is TRBD2 (8 bases). Trimming cost V 8 bases and J 7 bases, with 23 bases left between them. This CDR3 is 15 amino acids long. CDR1 and CDR2 (germline): SNHLY, FYNNEI. CDR3 nucleotide sequence: TGTGCCAGCGTCCCCCGACAGGGACTAGTTTGGACCCAGTACTTC. This gives the protein CASVPRQGLVWTQYF.

There are many counts of this clonotype. The V gene is TRBV3-1, the J gene TRBJ2-3, with D perhaps matching TRBD1 or TRBD2 (6 bases each). The CDR3 totals 15 residues. V shed 1 base and J shed 5 bases, with 13 bases lying between them. Germline lookup yields CDR1 LGHDT and CDR2 YNNKEL (reference sequence). CDR3 nucleotide sequence: TGTGCCAGCAGCCAAGGGACCGGGGGCCAAGATACGCAGTATTTT. Translation gives CASSQGTGGQDTQYF.